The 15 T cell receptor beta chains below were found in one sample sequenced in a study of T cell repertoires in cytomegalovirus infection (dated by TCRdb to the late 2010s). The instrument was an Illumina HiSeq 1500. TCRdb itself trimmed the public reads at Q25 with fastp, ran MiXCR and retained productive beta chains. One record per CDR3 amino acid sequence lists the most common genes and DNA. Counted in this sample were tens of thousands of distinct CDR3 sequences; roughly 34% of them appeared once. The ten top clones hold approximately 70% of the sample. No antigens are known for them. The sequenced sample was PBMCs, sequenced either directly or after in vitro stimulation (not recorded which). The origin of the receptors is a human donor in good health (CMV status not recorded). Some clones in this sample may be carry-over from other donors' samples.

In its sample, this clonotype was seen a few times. CDR3 sequence (DNA): TGTGCCAGCAGTTTGGAAGGCCTTAGTTCCTACGAGCAGTACTTC. Amino acid sequence: CASSLEGLSSYEQYF. The chain recombines TRBV27 with TRBJ2-7; D is uncertain. V was shortened by 3 bases and J by 1 base, with 13 bases between the two germline ends. The CDR3 extends over 15 amino acids. CDR1 and CDR2 (germline): MNHEY, SMNVEV (reference sequence).

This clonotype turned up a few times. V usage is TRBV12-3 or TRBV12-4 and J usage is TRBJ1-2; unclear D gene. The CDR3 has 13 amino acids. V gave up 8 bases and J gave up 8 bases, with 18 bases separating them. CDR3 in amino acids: CASGRETPAGYTF. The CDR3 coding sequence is TGTGCCAGCGGCAGAGAGACCCCGGCAGGCTACACCTTC.

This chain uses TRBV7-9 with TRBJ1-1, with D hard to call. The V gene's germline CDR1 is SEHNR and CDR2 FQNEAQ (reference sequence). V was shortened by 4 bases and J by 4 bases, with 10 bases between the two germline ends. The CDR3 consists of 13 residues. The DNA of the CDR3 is TGTGCCAGCAGCTCGACGGGAGTCACTGAAGCTTTCTTT. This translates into CASSSTGVTEAFF. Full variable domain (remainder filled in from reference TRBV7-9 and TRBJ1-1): DTGVSQNPRHKITKRGQNVTFRCDPISEHNRLYWYRQTLGQGPEFLTYFQNEAQLEKSRLLSDRFSAERPKGSFSTLEIQRTEQGDSAMYLCASSSTGVTEAFFGQGTRLTVV.

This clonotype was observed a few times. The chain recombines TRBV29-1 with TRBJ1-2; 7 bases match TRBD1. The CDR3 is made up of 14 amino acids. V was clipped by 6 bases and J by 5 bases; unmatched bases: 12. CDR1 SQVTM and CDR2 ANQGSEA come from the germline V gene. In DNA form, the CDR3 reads TGCAGCGTCGCTGACCGGGACAGTTTATATGGCTACACCTTC. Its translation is CSVADRDSLYGYTF.

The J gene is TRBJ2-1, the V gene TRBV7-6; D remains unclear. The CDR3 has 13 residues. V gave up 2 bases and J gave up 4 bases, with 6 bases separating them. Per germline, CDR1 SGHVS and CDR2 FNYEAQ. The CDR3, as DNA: TGTGCCAGCAGCTTAAGCCGGTACAATGAGCAGTTCTTC. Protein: CASSLSRYNEQFF. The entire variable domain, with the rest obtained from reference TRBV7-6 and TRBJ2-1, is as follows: GAGVSQSPRYKVTKRGQDVALRCDPISGHVSLYWYRQALGQGPEFLTYFNYEAQQDKSGLPNDRFSAERPEGSISTLTIQRTEQRDSAMYRCASSLSRYNEQFFGPGTRLTVL.

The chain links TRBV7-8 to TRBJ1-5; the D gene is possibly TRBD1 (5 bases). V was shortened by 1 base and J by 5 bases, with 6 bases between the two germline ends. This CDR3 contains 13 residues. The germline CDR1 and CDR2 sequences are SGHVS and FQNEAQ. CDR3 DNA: TGTGCCAGCAGCTTAGGCAGGGATCAGCCCCAGCATTTT. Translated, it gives CASSLGRDQPQHF.

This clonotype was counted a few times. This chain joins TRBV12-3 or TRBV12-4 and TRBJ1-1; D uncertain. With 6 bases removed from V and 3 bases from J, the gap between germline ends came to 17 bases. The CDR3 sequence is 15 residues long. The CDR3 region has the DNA TGTGCCAGCAGCCCTACCATTGTGGGGTACACTGAAGCTTTCTTT. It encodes CASSPTIVGYTEAFF.

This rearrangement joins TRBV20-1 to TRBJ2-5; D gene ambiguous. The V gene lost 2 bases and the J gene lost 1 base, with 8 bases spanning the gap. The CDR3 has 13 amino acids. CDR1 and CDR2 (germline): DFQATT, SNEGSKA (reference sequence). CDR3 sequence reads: CSARLAGQETQYF. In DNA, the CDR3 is TGCAGTGCTAGATTGGCAGGCCAAGAGACCCAGTACTTC.

The CDR3 DNA reads TGTGCCAGTAGTCAAAATGGACAGTTCGATCAGCCCCAGCATTTT. Amino acids: CASSQNGQFDQPQHF. V gene TRBV19 combines with J gene TRBJ1-5, with a possible D match to TRBD1 (6 bases). This CDR3 comprises 15 residues. The germline V gene has CDR1 LNHDA and CDR2 SQIVND (reference sequence). Between the trimmed V and J ends, which lost 5 bases and 5 bases, there was a span of 16 bases.

The CDR3 DNA sequence: TGTGCCAGCAGTTACTCGTTAGGACGAGGAAACACCATATATTTT. It translates to CASSYSLGRGNTIYF. This sequence joins TRBV6-5 and TRBJ1-3; D gene uncertain. Looked up from germline, CDR1 is MNHEY and CDR2 is SVGAGI. V lost 0 bases to trimming and J lost 4 bases, with 10 bases between them. This CDR3 spans 15 amino acids.

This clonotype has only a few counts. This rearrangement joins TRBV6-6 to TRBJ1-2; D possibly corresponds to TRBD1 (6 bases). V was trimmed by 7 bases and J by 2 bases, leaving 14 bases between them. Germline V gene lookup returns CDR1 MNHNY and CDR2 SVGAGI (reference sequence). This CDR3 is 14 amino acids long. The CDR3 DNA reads TGTGCCAGCACGGGCGGGGGCAGAAACTATGGCTACACCTTC. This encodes CASTGGGRNYGYTF.

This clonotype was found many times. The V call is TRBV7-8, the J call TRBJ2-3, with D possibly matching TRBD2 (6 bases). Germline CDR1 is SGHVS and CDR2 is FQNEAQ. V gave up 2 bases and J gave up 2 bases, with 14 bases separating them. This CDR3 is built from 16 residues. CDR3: CASSLSSAGFTDTQYF. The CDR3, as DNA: TGTGCCAGCAGCTTATCCTCAGCGGGTTTCACAGATACGCAGTATTTT.

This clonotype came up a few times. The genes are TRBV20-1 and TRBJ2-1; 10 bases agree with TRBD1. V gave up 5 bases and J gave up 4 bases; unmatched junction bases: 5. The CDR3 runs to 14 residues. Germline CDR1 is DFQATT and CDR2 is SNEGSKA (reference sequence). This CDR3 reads CSAPGTGEYNEQFF. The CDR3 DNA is TGCAGTGCTCCCGGGACAGGGGAATACAATGAGCAGTTCTTC.

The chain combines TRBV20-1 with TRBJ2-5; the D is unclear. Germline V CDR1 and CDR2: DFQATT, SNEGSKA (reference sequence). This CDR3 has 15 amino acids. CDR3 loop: CSVSPPASSQETQYF. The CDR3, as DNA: TGCTCCGTGAGCCCCCCAGCCTCGAGCCAAGAGACCCAGTACTTC.

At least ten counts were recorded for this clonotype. Written as DNA, the CDR3 is TGTGCCAGCATCTCCCTGGACTCTGGAAACACCATATATTTT. Protein: CASISLDSGNTIYF. The chain is built from TRBV11-2 and TRBJ1-3; no definite D call. Trimming left V 7 bases short and J 0 bases short, with 10 bases between. The germline V gene has CDR1 SGHAT and CDR2 FQNNGV. The CDR3 extends over 14 amino acids.